The 23 T cell receptor beta chains in this list originate from one sample, sequenced in a study of T cell responses to AZD1222 COVID-19 vaccine. Clones were sequenced by immunoSEQ multiplex PCR, and TCRdb holds only the in-frame ones, with some missing. Among approximately 190,000 clones, 75% to 90% were seen once, and the ten largest hold 2.5% to 3%. The sequences come from peripheral blood, collected on day 0 of MenACWY control vaccination. The receptors originated from an adult in good health.

The chain has TRBV9 and TRBJ2-3; possible D gene TRBD1, 6 bases. The CDR3 is 16 residues long. The V gene lost 4 bases and the J gene lost 2 bases, with 17 bases spanning the gap. Germline V gives CDR1 SGDLS, CDR2 YYNGEE. The CDR3 protein is CASSQRGGFTTDTQYF. As DNA, the CDR3 is TGTGCCAGCAGCCAGCGAGGGGGATTCACCACAGATACGCAGTATTTT.

The chain uses TRBV6-2 or TRBV6-3 and TRBJ2-3; 8 bases are a match to TRBD1. V lost 6 bases, J lost 3 bases, and 2 bases stayed unmatched. Germline assignment: CDR1 MNHEY and CDR2 SVGEGT. This CDR3 is built from 13 residues. The CDR3 DNA follows: TGTGCCAGCAGCGGACAGGGAACAGATACGCAGTATTTT. It specifies CASSGQGTDTQYF.

This chain joins TRBV7-2 and TRBJ1-6; possibly TRBD1 for D (5 bases). Looked up from germline, CDR1 is SGHTA and CDR2 is FQGNSA. V lost 1 base and J lost 11, with 9 bases in between. CDR3 length: 13 residues. The CDR3 bases are TGTGCCAGCAGCTTAGGGCAGGGTGCACCCCTCCACTTT. Its translation: CASSLGQGAPLHF.

Comments on this clone: One junction end does not reproduce the germline sequence, and a read error may be involved. V and J are TRBV2 and TRBJ2-7; D not certain. This CDR3 is built from 10 residues. From germline, CDR1 is SNHLY and CDR2 FYNNEI. CDR3 protein: CASRLKGHDF. CDR3 nucleotide sequence: TGTGCCAGCAGATTAAAAGGGCATGACTTC.

The V call is TRBV10-2, the J call TRBJ2-7; no clear D. Germline CDR1 WSHSY, CDR2 SAAADI. The CDR3 has 11 amino acids. Trimming shortened V by 3 bases and J by 2 bases, and 2 bases separated the two germline ends. In DNA form, the CDR3 reads TGCGCCAGCAGTGATCCCTACGAGCAGTACTTC. This gives the protein CASSDPYEQYF.

This chain links TRBV9 with TRBJ2-3, with unresolved D. This CDR3 contains 13 residues. V lost 0 bases and J 5 bases, leaving 7 bases between the germline ends. The germline gives CDR1 SGDLS, CDR2 YYNGEE. CDR3 nucleotide sequence: TGTGCCAGCAGCGTAGGGGTTAAAGATACGCAGTATTTT. Protein product: CASSVGVKDTQYF.

Concerning this clone: Relative to the germline gene, one junction end is altered; a read error may explain this. The CDR3 sequence: CASSPPGTGGWEGGEF. The CDR3 DNA reads as TGTGCCAGCAGCCCTCCCGGGACAGGGGGCTGGGAGGGAGGGGAGTTT. This chain connects TRBV5-6 to TRBJ1-1, with 12 nucleotides matching TRBD1. CDR1 and CDR2 (germline): SGHDT, YYEEEE. CDR3 size: 16 residues. The variable domain in full, with the rest retrieved from reference TRBV5-6 and TRBJ1-1, is DAGVTQSPTHLIKTRGQQVTLRCSPKSGHDTVSWYQQALGQGPQFIFQYYEEEERQRGNFPDRFSGHQFPNYSSELNVNALLLGDSALYLCASSPPGTGGWEGGEFGQGTRLTVV.

V gene TRBV6-2 or TRBV6-3 combines with J gene TRBJ1-1, with 9 bases fitting TRBD1. The CDR3 has 14 residues. V lost 2 bases and J lost 4; bases outside the gene matches: 2. Germline V gene data show CDR1 as MNHEY and CDR2 as SVGEGT. The CDR3 coding sequence is TGTGCCAGCAGTTACCGGACAGGGGTCACTGAAGCTTTCTTT. It encodes CASSYRTGVTEAFF.

The V call is TRBV6-2 or TRBV6-3, the J call TRBJ1-1; TRBD1 is a possible D gene (6 bases). Per germline, CDR1 MNHEY and CDR2 SVGEGT. The CDR3 has 15 amino acids. V was trimmed by 2 bases and J by 1 base, leaving 11 bases between them. The DNA for the CDR3 is TGTGCCAGCAGTTACCGGACAGAGGCGAACACTGAAGCTTTCTTT. This codes for CASSYRTEANTEAFF.

The chain combines TRBV7-9 with TRBJ1-1; D unclear. V lost 5 bases and J lost 0, with 4 bases in between. Germline V gene data show CDR1 as SEHNR and CDR2 as FQNEAQ (reference sequence). The CDR3 contains 12 residues. CDR3 sequence (DNA): TGTGCCAGCAGCGGTCTGAACACTGAAGCTTTCTTT. Its translation is CASSGLNTEAFF. Filled out from reference TRBV7-9 and TRBJ1-1, the complete variable domain reads DTGVSQNPRHKITKRGQNVTFRCDPISEHNRLYWYRQTLGQGPEFLTYFQNEAQLEKSRLLSDRFSAERPKGSFSTLEIQRTEQGDSAMYLCASSGLNTEAFFGQGTRLTVV.

This clone was detected once. The chain joins TRBV20-1 to TRBJ1-2; D unresolved. This CDR3 contains 13 residues. The germline V gene encodes CDR1 DFQATT and CDR2 SNEGSKA (reference sequence). The V gene lost 3 bases and the J gene lost 2 bases, with 10 bases spanning the gap. The CDR3 sequence is CSASLGYNYGYTF. The CDR3 DNA is TGCAGTGCTAGTCTCGGGTACAACTATGGCTACACCTTC.

The chain employs TRBV29-1 and TRBJ2-1; a weak D match, TRBD1 (6 bases). CDR3 length: 12 residues. Trimming stripped 6 bases from V and 4 bases from J, with 10 bases between. Germline-derived CDR1 and CDR2 are SQVTM and ANQGSEA. CDR3 loop: CSVGAGYNEQFF. For the CDR3, the DNA is TGCAGCGTGGGGGCCGGGTACAATGAGCAGTTCTTC.

V is TRBV19 and J is TRBJ2-5; 8 bases fit TRBD1. The germline CDR1 and CDR2 sequences are LNHDA and SQIVND (reference sequence). CDR3 length: 17 residues. V shed 1 base, J shed 4 bases, and the junction held 11 bases outside the gene matches. As DNA, the CDR3 is TGTGCCAGTAGTATAGGTTTTCCAGGGGGCATCGGAGAGACCCAGTACTTC. Amino acids: CASSIGFPGGIGETQYF.

This chain joins TRBV29-1 and TRBJ2-7, with TRBD1 matching 8 bases. Germline CDR1 SQVTM, CDR2 ANQGSEA. The CDR3 has 13 amino acids. V was clipped by 4 bases and J by 0 bases; unmatched bases: 2. This chain's CDR3 is CSVGGQGSYEQYF. The DNA of the CDR3 is TGCAGCGTTGGAGGACAGGGCTCCTACGAGCAGTACTTC.

V and J are TRBV19 and TRBJ1-4, with 7 bases matching TRBD1. V lost 5 bases to trimming and J lost 4 bases; unmatched junction nucleotides: 10. The germline CDR1 and CDR2 sequences are LNHDA and SQIVND (reference sequence). CDR3 size: 16 residues. The CDR3 region is CASSATGGTVNEKLFF. The CDR3 region has the DNA TGTGCCAGTAGTGCCACCGGCGGGACAGTTAATGAAAAACTGTTTTTT.

This chain uses TRBV4-3 with TRBJ2-2; D not certain. V lost 1 base to trimming and J lost 6 bases, with 9 bases between them. The CDR3 runs to 14 residues. CDR1 and CDR2 (germline): LGHNA, YSLEER. As DNA, the CDR3 is TGCGCCAGCAGCCAAGCACGACATCCCGGGGAGCTGTTTTTT. Translating it yields CASSQARHPGELFF.

The chain combines TRBV7-9 with TRBJ2-3; TRBD2 matches at 7 bases. Germline values: CDR1 SEHNR, CDR2 FQNEAQ (reference sequence). V shed 0 bases, J shed 0 bases, and the junction held 0 bases outside the gene matches. The length of the CDR3 is 15 residues. CDR3 sequence reads: CASSLAGGSTDTQYF. CDR3 bases: TGTGCCAGCAGCTTAGCGGGGGGGAGCACAGATACGCAGTATTTT.

The J gene is TRBJ2-6, the V gene TRBV7-3; 8 bases are a match to TRBD1. CDR3 length equals 18 residues. J was trimmed by 4 bases and V by 7 bases; bases with no gene match: 15. Looked up from germline, CDR1 is SGHTA and CDR2 is FQGTGA. CDR3 DNA: TGTGCCAGCAACCAGGACAGGGACGGGGCGTCCGGGGCCAACGTCCTGACTTTC. This translates into CASNQDRDGASGANVLTF.

The chain is built from TRBV30 and TRBJ1-4; no clear D gene. The germline V gene encodes CDR1 GTSNPN and CDR2 SVGIG (reference sequence). Trimming took off 5 bases at V and 3 bases at J, with 10 bases between the two ends. This CDR3 region has 13 residues. The CDR3 loop reads CAWSRQANEKLFF. CDR3 sequence (DNA): TGTGCCTGGTCGCGTCAAGCTAATGAAAAACTGTTTTTT.

The chain carries TRBV7-9 and TRBJ2-7, with D perhaps assigned TRBD1 or TRBD2 (5 bases each). The CDR3 totals 15 residues. Trimming took off 4 bases at V and 5 bases at J, with 18 bases between the two ends. Germline assignment: CDR1 SEHNR and CDR2 FQNEAQ (reference sequence). As DNA, the CDR3 is TGTGCCAGCAGCTCGTGGGACCGGGCCCAGAACGAGCAGTACTTC. It yields the protein CASSSWDRAQNEQYF.

The V gene is TRBV30, the J gene TRBJ1-2; 10 bases map to TRBD1. Germline values: CDR1 GTSNPN, CDR2 SVGIG (reference sequence). V dropped 3 bases and J dropped 9; count of bases not matched to a gene: 10. This CDR3 comprises 14 residues. CDR3 loop: CAWRAGTGVSRYTF. CDR3 in DNA: TGTGCCTGGAGGGCCGGGACAGGGGTCTCTCGCTACACCTTC.

This clone was detected only a few times. The rearrangement uses TRBV28 and TRBJ1-5, with D uncertain. Per the germline V gene, CDR1 is MDHEN and CDR2 is SYDVKM. The CDR3 is 15 amino acids. The germline V and J ends were trimmed by 3 bases and 0 bases, with 9 bases remaining between them. The CDR3 spells CASSFAGLSNQPQHF. In DNA, the CDR3 is TGTGCCAGCAGTTTTGCCGGACTTAGCAATCAGCCCCAGCATTTT.

The chain employs TRBV7-2 and TRBJ2-5; D gene unclear. The CDR3 covers 12 residues. CDR1 SGHTA and CDR2 FQGNSA come from the germline V gene. The V and J ends lost 0 bases and 5 bases respectively, with 4 bases between them. The CDR3 loop reads CASSLAGETQYF. In DNA, the CDR3 is TGTGCCAGCAGCTTAGCGGGGGAGACCCAGTACTTC.